A selection of T cell receptor beta chains follows, all from one sample in a study of vaccination and CD4 T cells after COVID-19. No antigen has been identified for these receptors. TCRdb passed the PCR reads through MiXCR, listing each CDR3 protein once. The sample has some 15,000 distinct CDR3 sequences, roughly 45% seen once; the top ten hold over 15%. Sequencing was carried out using cultured CD4+ T cells from blood. The receptors derive from a human donor with COVID-19. CDR3s include the opening cysteine and the closing phenylalanine or tryptophan. A D gene is named only where the DNA matches it firmly. Clone sizes are given selectively: once, few, many, or a class where the clone is expanded.

clone_size: few; v_call: TRBV7-2; j_call: TRBJ1-5; d_call: .; cdr3_nt: TGTGCCAGCAGCCAAGGGACGAATCAGCCCCAGCATTTT; cdr3_aa: CASSQGTNQPQHF
clone_size: .; v_call: TRBV5-4; j_call: TRBJ1-1; d_call: .; cdr3_nt: TGTGCCAGCAGCCCTCAGCGCATGAACACTGAAGCTTTCTTT; cdr3_aa: CASSPQRMNTEAFF
clone_size: .; v_call: TRBV6-5; j_call: TRBJ2-2; d_call: .; cdr3_nt: TGTGCCAGCAGTTCGGGACTGTCCCTATATTTTGCCGGGGAGCTGTTTTTT; cdr3_aa: CASSSGLSLYFAGELFF
clone_size: .; v_call: TRBV2; j_call: TRBJ2-3; d_call: TRBD2; cdr3_nt: TGTGCCAGCAAGTATGAGCGGGGGGCCGTAGCAGATACGCAGTATTTT; cdr3_aa: CASKYERGAVADTQYF
clone_size: once; v_call: TRBV11-2; j_call: TRBJ2-2; d_call: TRBD2; cdr3_nt: TGTGCCAGCAGCTTACGGCTAGCGGGGGGGGAAGGGGAGCTGTTTTTT; cdr3_aa: CASSLRLAGGEGELFF
clone_size: few; v_call: TRBV6-2/TRBV6-3; j_call: TRBJ1-1; d_call: .; cdr3_nt: TGTGCCAGCAGCTACAGGGCAAGGAACACTGAAGCTTTCTTT; cdr3_aa: CASSYRARNTEAFF
clone_size: few; v_call: TRBV7-9; j_call: TRBJ2-2; d_call: .; cdr3_nt: TGTGCCAGCAGCTTAGGCACCGGGGAGCTGTTTTTT; cdr3_aa: CASSLGTGELFF
clone_size: few; v_call: TRBV24-1; j_call: TRBJ2-3; d_call: TRBD2; cdr3_nt: TGTGCCACCAGTGTCCCTAGCGGGGGTAGTACAGATACGCAGTATTTT; cdr3_aa: CATSVPSGGSTDTQYF
clone_size: .; v_call: TRBV5-6; j_call: TRBJ1-1; d_call: .; cdr3_nt: TGTGCCAGCAGCCGATTAGGGCCGGGCGACACTGAAGCTTTCTTT; cdr3_aa: CASSRLGPGDTEAFF
clone_size: .; v_call: TRBV20-1; j_call: TRBJ1-4; d_call: .; cdr3_nt: TGCAGTGCCTCGTCGACAAGGGGTATCCAACTAAATGAAAAACTGTTTTTT; cdr3_aa: CSASSTRGIQLNEKLFF
clone_size: .; v_call: TRBV5-8; j_call: TRBJ2-7; d_call: TRBD1; cdr3_nt: TGTGCCAGCAGCTTTGGCAGGGGGCCCTACGAGCAGTACTTC; cdr3_aa: CASSFGRGPYEQYF
clone_size: .; v_call: TRBV7-3; j_call: TRBJ2-1; d_call: .; cdr3_nt: TGTGCCAGCAGCTTAATACCCAATGGTGAGCAGTTCTTC; cdr3_aa: CASSLIPNGEQFF
clone_size: .; v_call: TRBV20-1; j_call: TRBJ1-2; d_call: .; cdr3_nt: TGCAGTGCCGCTGATGGCTACACCTTC; cdr3_aa: CSAADGYTF
clone_size: .; v_call: TRBV4-1; j_call: TRBJ2-5; d_call: TRBD1; cdr3_nt: TGCGCCAGCAGCCAAGACAGGACAGGGGGGTGGGAGACCCAGTACTTC; cdr3_aa: CASSQDRTGGWETQYF
clone_size: few; v_call: TRBV19; j_call: TRBJ1-5; d_call: .; cdr3_nt: TGTGCCAGTACTGACAAACAGGGCCAGCCCCAGCATTTT; cdr3_aa: CASTDKQGQPQHF
clone_size: .; v_call: TRBV11-3; j_call: TRBJ1-3; d_call: .; cdr3_nt: TGTGCCAGCAGCTTCTTTCCCGAGAGGATATATTTT; cdr3_aa: CASSFFPERIYF
clone_size: .; v_call: TRBV11-2; j_call: TRBJ1-2; d_call: TRBD1; cdr3_nt: TGTGCCAGCAGCTTAGTGAACAGGGGCAATGGCTACACCTTC; cdr3_aa: CASSLVNRGNGYTF
clone_size: .; v_call: TRBV10-2; j_call: TRBJ1-6; d_call: TRBD1; cdr3_nt: TGCGCCAGCAGTGAGTCAGGGGGCAATTCACCCCTCCACTTT; cdr3_aa: CASSESGGNSPLHF